This entry concerns a single T cell receptor (beta chain). No antigen is known for it. No much larger clonotype is one base removed from it; base qualities were not supplied. The method was the immunoSEQ multiplex PCR assay. For the multiplex PCR, a mixture combining 60 forward primers for TCR Vbeta segments and 13 reverse primers for TCR Jbeta segments was used. The CDR3 region of rearranged TCR beta genes was amplified from genomic DNA with a multiplex PCR assay. Amplified TCR beta libraries were sequenced as 87-base-pair reads on the Illumina HiSeq System. The authors processed their data as follows. In a later analysis, roughly 80 million unique TCR beta chains were counted across the approximately 640 repertoires, and roughly 10 million of these chains were shared by at least two donors. A nearest-neighbor algorithm error-corrected the raw reads and collapsed the reads into unique sequences, merging closely related sequences to remove PCR and sequencing errors. To assign V, D and J gene segments, CDR3 sequences were aligned to IMGT reference sequences. For a sequence to be retained, a match of at least six nucleotides to both a V gene segment and a J gene segment was required. A rearrangement was called productive if the CDR3 had no stop codons and remained in frame with V and J, and every other rearrangement was called non-productive. Following IMGT convention, CDR3 was defined as the stretch from the second conserved V-encoded cysteine to the conserved J-encoded phenylalanine. The earlier analysis of more than 450 of the donors excluded sequences that lacked an unambiguous match to a single V gene segment. An earlier analysis of several hundred of the donors called V segments functional above 56.7% productive rearrangements and segregating when the between-donor standard deviation exceeded 5%. A statistical classification framework was built to diagnose cytomegalovirus status from the catalog of TCR beta chain sequences. A later analysis assigned V and J genes by comparing TCR nucleotide sequences with IMGT/GENE-DB human TR gene sequences. In a later analysis, CDR3 sequences and most-parsimonious VDJ recombination scenarios were assigned using the TCRdist pipeline. A later analysis defined each TCR beta chain by its CDR3 amino acid sequence plus V-gene family, and excluded reads lacking a unique V-gene family. In a later analysis, 450 to 600 highly shared, low-generation-probability nucleotide sequences were removed to address suspected cross-contamination and a sequencing artifact. A later analysis calculated a clonal expansion index for each public chain from normalized within-repertoire ranks of inferred template counts. A later analysis computed generation probabilities with a VDJ recombination model fitted to out-of-frame rearrangements, and checked the results against IGoR. In a later analysis, hypergeometric tests were used to score TCR-TCR, TCR-HLA and TCR-CMV co-occurrence, with a repertoire-size bias correction applied to TCR pairs. False discovery rates were estimated in a later analysis by permuting HLA or CMV assignments 20 times. In a later analysis, co-occurring TCRs were grouped using DBSCAN, and TCRdist sequence similarity was added for clustering within HLA-allele-positive subsets. Repertoires with fewer than 30,000 or more than 120,000 public chains, plus five repertoires with anomalous nucleotide sharing, were excluded from co-occurrence clustering. TCRdb took over this immuneACCESS table, retaining in-frame rearrangements with V and J assigned. Such tables are incomplete; in checked studies, under half of the missing clones stem from an unresolved V gene, and the remainder is unexplained. V and J calls and clone size are copied from that table; D and trimming were computed from the DNA. This sample is represented by about 110,000 clones; 73% of them were singletons. The ten largest clonotypes hold around 8% of the sample.

Including the terminal cysteine and phenylalanine, the CDR3 comprises 13 residues. CDR3 DNA only is kept here, 39 bases in frame from base 1. The V end loses 5 bases and the J end loses 2 bases, and a stretch of 9 bases separates them. The germline V gene (reference sequence) gives CDR1 as MNHEY and CDR2 as SMNVEV. The data belong to a study of cytomegalovirus exposure and HLA in healthy donors (dated by TCRdb to 2016 to 2017). For the wider study: An earlier analysis of several hundred of the donors reported 250 to 350 Gb of sequence data and 100 million to 130 million unique TCR beta sequences from some 180 million T cells. An early release covering roughly 600 HLA-typed donors comprised approximately 300 gigabases of sequencing data and some 79 million unique TCR sequences. Genome-wide SNP genotypes for about 60% of the roughly 670 donors were used in a later genetic analysis, which treated that subset as a discovery cohort. Across 398 genotyped donors of the cohort, an average of about 240,000 unique TCR beta nucleotide sequences per donor were sequenced, and about a sixth of those sequences were non-productive. Typing coverage varied by locus: about 629-630 donors for A, B, C, DRB1 and DQB1; more than 500 for DQA1; approximately 610 for DPA1; roughly 450 for DPB1. The study was designed to test whether signatures of past pathogen exposure could be identified by cataloging public T cell receptors. In an earlier analysis of roughly 580 of the donors, high-throughput TCR beta sequencing was used to judge whether each TCR beta V gene segment behaved as functional or pseudogenic. Donor age, sex, ethnicity and CMV serostatus were compiled together with the repertoire data. A later analysis re-examined previously published TCR beta repertoires from roughly 650 donors and added high-resolution HLA genotyping to investigate patterns of TCR occurrence. Both class I and class II loci were covered by HLA typing, at four-digit resolution. All discovery cohort repertoires had been generated using a single sequencing platform. To predict cytomegalovirus infection status, the study combined high-throughput TCR immunosequencing, statistical association of individual TCRs with disease status, and machine learning. Of the roughly 400 genotyped donors, 81% were placed in the genetic ancestry cluster associated with self-reported Caucasian donors. Several DR-DQ haplotypes were treated as single units for association and clustering because of strong linkage in the cohort. The study used immunosequencing to profile the T cell repertoires of more than 650 subjects and linked those repertoires to cytomegalovirus serostatus. Rather than using new phenotypic data, the later analysis identified candidate immune exposures from TCR beta sequences and from how often those sequences occurred across donors. Along with the roughly 700-subject first cohort, a separate validation cohort of over 90 different subjects was used.

The cohort was made up of roughly 670 healthy bone marrow donors. Cohort members were all nominally healthy when sampled, although unrecorded immune exposures were likely present. The donor was CMV seronegative and belonged to the group of 352 seronegative cohort members. A peripheral blood sample was collected from each donor, and TCR beta sequencing was performed on peripheral blood mononuclear cells. The Qiagen DNeasy Blood Extraction Kit was used to extract genomic DNA from the blood cell samples. Study-wide conclusions, independent of this receptor: A few of the identified cytomegalovirus-associated TCR beta chains were confirmed in vitro to be specific for cytomegalovirus antigens. Most TCR sequences were observed very rarely across donors, whereas some public TCRs were present in many individuals. The earlier analysis of about 600 of the donors excluded approximately 15 rarely observed V segments, including chromosome 9 orphons, because counts were too low. In the study, approximately 150 TCR beta chains were listed as associated with cytomegalovirus. In a later analysis, TCR association rates were found to vary across HLA loci, with the most associated TCRs seen for DRB1 alleles and the fewest for HLA-C alleles. The cohort was sequenced for TCR beta chains only, and without alpha or paired-chain data the features that could be detected were limited. V-gene and J-gene trimming of TCR beta chains was associated with a missense DCLRE1C variant in a later genetic analysis, and the association was replicated in an independent cohort. A later genetic analysis reported fewer N-insertions in productive TCRs among donors in an Asian-associated ancestry cluster than the roughly 720-donor mean. Some IMGT-functional V segments, including TRBV6-2 and TRBV6-3, could not be distinguished by the 87-base-pair reads and were therefore excluded. In an earlier analysis of about 600 of the donors, most TCR beta V segments appeared in productive rearrangements about 87% or about 30% of the time, broadly matching IMGT annotations. In a later analysis, HLA-associated TCR beta chains were found to be more clonally expanded and to have lower generation probabilities than equally common non-associated chains. In a later analysis, most CMV-associated TCR beta chains were found to appear HLA-restricted, with HLA associations seemingly driven largely by CMV exposure. A later analysis associated some 17,000 TCR beta sequences with specific HLA alleles at a false discovery rate of 0.05. Assigning TCR associations to individual alleles was difficult when HLA alleles, especially DR and DQ, strongly co-occurred. A cluster of highly shared sequence variants was judged likely to be a technical artifact of the sequencing pipeline. Because HLA typing was missing for some donors at each locus, association tests included only the typed subset. The classifier was reported to diagnose cytomegalovirus status with high specificity and sensitivity in both the original cohort and the validation cohort. A later analysis reported that several top co-occurrence clusters appeared linked to parvovirus B19, influenza, CMV and Epstein-Barr virus. It was suggested by the authors that the approach could potentially be generalized to other disease states and immunological phenotypes. A further reported finding was that TCR beta sequences accurately predicted the HLA-A and HLA-B alleles for most subjects in the first cohort. Sequencing depth was assumed to be roughly uniform across donors in the presence/absence analyses, though that assumption may not hold. The only immune exposure information available for the cohort was CMV serostatus. Correlated functional status among segregating V segments might reflect linkage disequilibrium, but an unknown experimental factor could not be ruled out.

The sequencing input was PBMCs. The sequence is built from TRBV27 and TRBJ1-1; perhaps TRBD1 is the D gene, with 5 bases matching. This clonotype originated in a man aged 35-49 years in good health and CMV-seronegative. The CDR3 reads as follows: CASSPTVNTEAFF. The DNA sequence is TGTGCCAGCAGTCCGACAGTCAACACTGAAGCTTTCTTT.